The source of this TCR beta chain is a study of cytomegalovirus exposure and HLA in healthy donors. TCRdb's copy holds only in-frame clones and misses some; the assay was immunoSEQ multiplex PCR. The sample records roughly 70,000 clones, around nine tenths being singletons. J was trimmed by 1 base and V by 8 bases; bases with no gene match: 10. This CDR3 is built from 15 residues. Germline values: CDR1 LNHDA, CDR2 SQIVND (reference sequence). Separate from the roughly 700-subject first cohort was the 120-subject validation cohort, to which the donors belonged. The clonotype originates from a woman aged 18 to 35 in good health and CMV-seropositive. The source material was PBMCs. V usage is TRBV19 and J usage is TRBJ1-1, with 7 bases identical to TRBD1. The CDR3 region is CASRPSRQGNTEAFF. CDR3 coding DNA: TGTGCCAGTCGACCCTCGAGACAGGGGAACACTGAAGCTTTCTTT.